The 26 T cell receptor beta chains below were found in one sample sequenced in a study of control samples from healthy donors and cancer patients. Sequenced by immunoSEQ multiplex PCR; TCRdb stores in-frame clones only, minus some. The sample yields 45,000 to 60,000 clones, over 85% seen once. The sample consisted of PBMCs. These receptors all stem from a man aged 30-40 years with colorectal cancer.

The chain couples TRBV18 to TRBJ1-6; D is unresolved. Germline CDR1 is KGHSH and CDR2 is LQKENI. V gave up 2 bases and J gave up 10 bases, with 15 bases separating them. The CDR3 totals 15 residues. The CDR3 DNA follows: TGTGCCAGCTCACCATTCGGCACCCGAGACTCACCCCTCCACTTT. It encodes CASSPFGTRDSPLHF.

V gene TRBV27 combines with J gene TRBJ2-7; either TRBD1 or TRBD2 may fit D (6 bases each). CDR3 size: 13 residues. The V and J ends lost 6 bases and 2 bases respectively, with 11 bases between them. Germline CDR1 and CDR2: MNHEY and SMNVEV (reference sequence). This CDR3 reads CASSPGAAYEQYF. The CDR3, as DNA: TGTGCCAGCAGCCCGGGGGCGGCCTACGAGCAGTACTTC.

The CDR3 is CASSQDWGLDTQYF. For the CDR3, the DNA is TGCGCCAGCAGCCAAGATTGGGGACTAGATACGCAGTATTTT. J is TRBJ2-3 and V is TRBV4-3, with TRBD2 as a possible D gene (6 bases). The CDR3 is made up of 14 amino acids. V was clipped by 0 bases and J by 5 bases, with 9 bases between them. The germline gives CDR1 LGHNA, CDR2 YSLEER.

The rearrangement uses TRBV5-6 and TRBJ1-1; D is unresolved. The CDR3 extends over 12 amino acids. The V and J ends lost 4 bases and 6 bases respectively, with 10 bases between them. CDR1 and CDR2 from the germline V gene are SGHDT and YYEEEE. CDR3 in amino acids: CASSGTSSEAFF. In nucleotides, the CDR3 is TGTGCCAGCAGCGGTACCTCGTCTGAAGCTTTCTTT.

This clone was seen a single time. The V call is TRBV19, the J call TRBJ1-6; D not resolved. CDR1 is LNHDA, CDR2 SQIVND, per germline (reference sequence). The CDR3 contains 16 residues. V lost 3 bases, J lost 5 bases, and 14 bases lay in between. CDR3 nucleotide sequence: TGTGCCAGTAGTATGGGCTCATGGAGGGATAATTCACCCCTCCACTTT. Encoded protein: CASSMGSWRDNSPLHF.

CDR3 DNA: TGTGCCAGCAGCCCACGGACAGGGGCCGATACTGAGCAGTTCTTC. This sequence encodes CASSPRTGADTEQFF. The genes are TRBV11-2 and TRBJ2-1; 9 nucleotides line up with TRBD1. V trimming: 5 bases; J trimming: 9 bases; junction bases outside the gene matches: 11. CDR1 SGHAT and CDR2 FQNNGV come from the germline V gene. The CDR3 has 15 amino acids.

The chain recombines TRBV7-2 with TRBJ1-2, with D tentatively TRBD1 (5 bases). Trimming left V 5 bases short and J 5 bases short, with 12 bases between. This CDR3 spans 13 amino acids. Germline CDR1 SGHTA, CDR2 FQGNSA. The CDR3 here is CASSSPTVYGYTF. As DNA, the CDR3 is TGTGCCAGCAGCAGCCCGACAGTATATGGCTACACCTTC.

The chain links TRBV7-2 to TRBJ1-2; possibly TRBD1 for D (5 bases). Trimming took off 1 base at V and 8 bases at J, with 11 bases between the two ends. From germline, CDR1 is SGHTA and CDR2 FQGNSA. The CDR3 spans 13 residues. The CDR3 here is CASSLVSGWGYTF. The CDR3 DNA reads TGTGCCAGCAGCTTAGTGTCAGGGTGGGGCTACACCTTC.

The chain employs TRBV20-1 and TRBJ1-2; no definite D call. Germline assignment: CDR1 DFQATT and CDR2 SNEGSKA (reference sequence). The V end lost 6 bases, the J end lost 4 bases, and 9 bases lay between the germline ends. This CDR3 comprises 11 residues. The CDR3 DNA reads as TGCAGTGCCACCTCCTCCTATGGCTACACCTTC. This sequence encodes CSATSSYGYTF.

This clone was seen just once. The chain carries TRBV6-2 or TRBV6-3 and TRBJ2-3; TRBD1 matches 9 bases. Germline loops: CDR1 MNHEY, CDR2 SVGEGT. CDR3 length: 15 amino acids. V shed 5 bases and J 4 bases; nucleotides not matched to a gene: 7. CDR3 sequence (DNA): TGTGCCAGCAGTACTCAGACAGGGGGAGCAGATACGCAGTATTTT. Its translation: CASSTQTGGADTQYF.

The chain recombines TRBV10-1 with TRBJ2-2, with a tentative D call TRBD2 (6 bases). This CDR3 is 13 amino acids long. V shed 8 bases and J shed 1 base, with 8 bases lying between them. The germline V gene has CDR1 WNHNN and CDR2 SYGVQD (reference sequence). The CDR3 sequence is CASGGENTGELFF. The CDR3 nucleotides are TGCGCCAGCGGCGGGGAGAACACCGGGGAGCTGTTTTTT.

The V call is TRBV2, the J call TRBJ2-2; TRBD1 agrees at 11 bases. The ends lost 3 bases at V and 4 bases at J; junction bases unmatched: 4. CDR3 length equals 16 residues. CDR1 is SNHLY and CDR2 is FYNNEI in the germline V gene. This CDR3 is CASSDFGTGGTGELFF. CDR3 in DNA: TGTGCCAGCAGTGATTTCGGGACAGGGGGCACCGGGGAGCTGTTTTTT.

V is TRBV9 and J is TRBJ1-1; D remains ambiguous. Germline CDR1 reads SGDLS; CDR2 reads YYNGEE. The CDR3 consists of 12 residues. V shed 4 bases and J shed 3 bases, with 7 bases lying between them. The CDR3 DNA follows: TGTGCCAGCAGCTCCATGGACACTGAAGCTTTCTTT. The encoded protein is CASSSMDTEAFF.

The genes are TRBV11-3 and TRBJ2-5; D possibly uses TRBD1 or TRBD2 (5 bases each). Trimming took 5 bases from V and 5 from J, leaving 12 bases between them. The germline V gene encodes CDR1 SGHNT and CDR2 YENEEA. The CDR3 extends over 13 amino acids. The CDR3 coding sequence is TGTGCCAGCAGCCCGGGGCCCGGGGAGACCCAGTACTTC. It specifies CASSPGPGETQYF.

The CDR3, as DNA: TGTGCCAGTACCTCGACAGGGTCCAACACTGAAGCTTTCTTT. Translation gives CASTSTGSNTEAFF. The chain has TRBV19 and TRBJ1-1, with TRBD1 matching over 7 bases. Looked up from germline, CDR1 is LNHDA and CDR2 is SQIVND (reference sequence). V dropped 7 bases and J dropped 2; count of bases not matched to a gene: 7. CDR3 length: 14 amino acids.

V is TRBV10-3 and J is TRBJ2-1; D perhaps matches TRBD2 (6 bases). The V end lost 6 bases, the J end lost 8 bases, and 23 bases lay between the germline ends. This CDR3 has 16 amino acids. In germline, CDR1 is ENHRY, CDR2 SYGVKD. This chain's CDR3 is CAIRKALAPPLDEQFF. CDR3 DNA sequence: TGTGCCATCAGGAAGGCACTAGCTCCCCCTTTGGATGAGCAGTTCTTC.

The rearrangement links TRBV7-2 to TRBJ2-1; the D gene is possibly TRBD2 (6 bases). V lost 1 base to trimming and J lost 6 bases, with 13 bases between them. The germline V gene encodes CDR1 SGHTA and CDR2 FQGNSA. This CDR3 spans 15 amino acids. In DNA, the CDR3 is TGTGCCAGCAGCTTAGGATCGGGCGGGGCCAATGAGCAGTTCTTC. Protein sequence: CASSLGSGGANEQFF.

The chain recombines TRBV7-2 with TRBJ2-1; D possibly corresponds to TRBD2 (7 bases). Trimming took off 5 bases at V and 3 bases at J, with 17 bases between the two ends. Germline V lookup: CDR1 SGHTA, CDR2 FQGNSA. The CDR3 spans 16 residues. In DNA, the CDR3 is TGTGCCAGCAGCCCCGAGGGGGGGGGAAGCTACAATGAGCAGTTCTTC. Translated, it gives CASSPEGGGSYNEQFF.

This clone was observed once. The chain carries TRBV7-8 and TRBJ1-2, with 8 bases aligning to TRBD1. Germline V CDR1 and CDR2: SGHVS, FQNEAQ. There are 13 residues in the CDR3. Trimming cost V 4 bases and J 4 bases; bases outside gene matches: 2. CDR3: CASSSDRGYGYTF. In DNA, the CDR3 is TGTGCCAGCAGCTCCGACAGGGGCTATGGCTACACCTTC.

The V gene is TRBV6-1, the J gene TRBJ1-5; the D gene is possibly TRBD1 (6 bases). The V gene lost 2 bases and the J gene lost 7 bases, with 18 bases spanning the gap. The CDR3 is made up of 16 amino acids. The germline CDR1 and CDR2 sequences are MNHNS and SASEGT. Written as DNA, the CDR3 is TGTGCCAGCAGTGAAAGTCGTACGGGGGCAAGGCAGCCCCAGCATTTT. Protein product: CASSESRTGARQPQHF.

The V gene is TRBV6-6, the J gene TRBJ1-4; 7 nucleotides align to TRBD1. Germline V gene sequence: CDR1 MNHNY, CDR2 SVGAGI (reference sequence). The V gene end was trimmed by 6 bases and the J gene end by 7 bases; junction bases not matched to a gene: 11. The CDR3 is made up of 15 amino acids. The CDR3 loop reads CASRGPRTGPEKLFF. For the CDR3, the DNA is TGTGCCAGCAGAGGTCCAAGGACAGGCCCTGAAAAACTGTTTTTT.

The V and J genes are TRBV6-5 and TRBJ1-3, with D unresolved. The CDR3 covers 15 residues. V was shortened by 6 bases and J by 0 bases, with 12 bases between the two germline ends. Germline V gene data show CDR1 as MNHEY and CDR2 as SVGAGI. This chain's CDR3 is CASSYRPPSGNTIYF. The CDR3 coding sequence is TGTGCCAGCAGCTATAGACCCCCCTCTGGAAACACCATATATTTT.

In nucleotides, the CDR3 is TGTGCCAGCAGTTACGGGGCTAGCGGGGGCCCTTCCGGGGAGCTGTTTTTT. It codes for CASSYGASGGPSGELFF. V is TRBV6-2 or TRBV6-3 and J is TRBJ2-2; TRBD2 matches at 10 bases. This CDR3 is built from 17 residues. V lost 2 bases to trimming and J lost 6 bases; unmatched junction nucleotides: 9. Germline CDR1 and CDR2: MNHEY and SVGEGT.

The gene calls are TRBV3-1 (or the pseudogene TRBV3-2) and TRBJ1-2; a weak D match, TRBD1 (5 bases). The germline CDR1 and CDR2 sequences are LGHDT and YNNKEL (reference sequence). The V gene lost 3 bases and the J gene lost 1 base, with 15 bases spanning the gap. The CDR3 runs to 16 residues. CDR3 sequence: CASSHTGSCLNYGYTF. CDR3 nucleotides: TGTGCCAGCAGCCATACAGGATCTTGTCTTAACTATGGCTACACCTTC.

The genes are TRBV7-2 and TRBJ2-3, with 8 bases identical to TRBD2. This CDR3 contains 16 residues. Germline loops: CDR1 SGHTA, CDR2 FQGNSA. Losses at the gene ends were 2 bases for V and 3 bases for J; bases not matched to a gene: 7. Here the CDR3 DNA reads TGTGCCAGCAGCTTAAACGGGGGGGCCGTAACAGATACGCAGTATTTT. This gives the protein CASSLNGGAVTDTQYF.

The rearrangement links TRBV30 to TRBJ1-2, with TRBD1 as a possible D gene (5 bases). The CDR3 loop spans 19 amino acids. CDR1 GTSNPN and CDR2 SVGIG come from the germline V gene (reference sequence). V was trimmed by 2 bases and J by 2 bases, leaving 27 bases between them. The CDR3 sequence: CAWSSSILRDHNLNYGYTF. CDR3 bases: TGTGCCTGGAGTTCTTCAATCCTAAGGGACCACAATTTAAACTATGGCTACACCTTC.